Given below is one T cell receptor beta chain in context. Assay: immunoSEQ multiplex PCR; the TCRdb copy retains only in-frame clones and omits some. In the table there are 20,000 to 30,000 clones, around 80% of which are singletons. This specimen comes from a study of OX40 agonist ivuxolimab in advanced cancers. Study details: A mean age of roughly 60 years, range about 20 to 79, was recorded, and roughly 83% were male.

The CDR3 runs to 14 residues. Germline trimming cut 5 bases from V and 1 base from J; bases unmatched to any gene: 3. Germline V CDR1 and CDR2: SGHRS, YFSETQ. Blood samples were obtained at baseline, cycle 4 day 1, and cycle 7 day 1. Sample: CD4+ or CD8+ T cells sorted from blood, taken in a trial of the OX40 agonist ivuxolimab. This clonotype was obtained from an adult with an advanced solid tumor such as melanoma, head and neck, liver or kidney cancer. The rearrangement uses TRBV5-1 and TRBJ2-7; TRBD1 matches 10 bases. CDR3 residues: CASSGTGASYEQYF. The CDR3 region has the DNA TGCGCCAGCAGTGGGACAGGGGCTTCCTACGAGCAGTACTTC.